This TCR beta chain was identified during a study of neurological immune-mediated disorders. The cDNA was generated through 5'RACE incorporating 10-nucleotide random UMIs. The output of every sequencing run, over 180 million TCR-beta sequences, came from 15-18 subjects. TCRdb reprocessed the 5' RACE reads via MiXCR and lists one record per CDR3 protein. The table shows more than 15,000 distinct CDR3 sequences, with approximately 14% occurring only once. V dropped 5 bases and J dropped 8; count of bases not matched to a gene: 5. From germline, CDR1 is MNHEY and CDR2 SVGAGI. There are 14 residues in the CDR3.

The receptor was isolated from a woman aged 55-70 years with HTLV-1-associated myelopathy (HAM/TSP). This chain joins TRBV6-5 and TRBJ1-6; 8 nucleotides agree with TRBD1. The sequenced sample consisted of CD4+ T cells from blood. CDR3: CASSLQGDYSPLHF. The CDR3 nucleotides read TGTGCCAGCAGTCTACAGGGGGATTATTCACCCCTCCACTTT.